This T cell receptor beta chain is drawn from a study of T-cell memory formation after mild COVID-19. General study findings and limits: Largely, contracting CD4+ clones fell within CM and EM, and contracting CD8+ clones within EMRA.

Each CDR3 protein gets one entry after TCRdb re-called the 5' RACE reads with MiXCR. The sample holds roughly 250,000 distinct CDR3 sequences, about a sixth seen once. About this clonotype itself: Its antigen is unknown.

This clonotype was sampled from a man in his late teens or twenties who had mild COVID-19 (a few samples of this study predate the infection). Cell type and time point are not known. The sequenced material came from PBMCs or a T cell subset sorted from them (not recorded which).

CDR3 sequence reads: CASSQRTEAFF. CDR3 DNA sequence: TGTGCCAGCAGCCAAAGGACTGAAGCTTTCTTT. This chain links TRBV3-1 with TRBJ1-1; no clear D. The CDR3 spans 11 residues. CDR1 LGHDT and CDR2 YNNKEL come from the germline V gene (reference sequence). V dropped 2 bases and J dropped 5 bases, with 3 bases sitting between them. Supplemented by reference TRBV3-1 and TRBJ1-1, the full variable domain reads DTAVSQTPKYLVTQMGNDKSIKCEQNLGHDTMYWYKQDSKKFLKIMFSYNNKELIINETVPNRFSPKSPDKAHLNLHINSLELGDSAVYFCASSQRTEAFFGQGTRLTVV.